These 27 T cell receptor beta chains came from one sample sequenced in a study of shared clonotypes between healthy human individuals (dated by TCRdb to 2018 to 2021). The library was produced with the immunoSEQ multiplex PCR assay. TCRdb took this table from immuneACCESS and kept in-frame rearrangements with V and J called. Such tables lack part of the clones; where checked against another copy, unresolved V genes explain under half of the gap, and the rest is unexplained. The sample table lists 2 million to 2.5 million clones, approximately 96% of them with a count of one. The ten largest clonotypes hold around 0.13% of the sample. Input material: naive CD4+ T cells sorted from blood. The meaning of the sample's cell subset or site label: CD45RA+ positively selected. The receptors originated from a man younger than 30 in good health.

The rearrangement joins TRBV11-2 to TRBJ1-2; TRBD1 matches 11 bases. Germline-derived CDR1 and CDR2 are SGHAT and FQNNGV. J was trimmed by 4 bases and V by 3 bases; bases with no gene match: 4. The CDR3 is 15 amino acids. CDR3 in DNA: TGTGCCAGCAGCTTCGGACAGGGGGCTTTCTATGGCTACACCTTC. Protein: CASSFGQGAFYGYTF.

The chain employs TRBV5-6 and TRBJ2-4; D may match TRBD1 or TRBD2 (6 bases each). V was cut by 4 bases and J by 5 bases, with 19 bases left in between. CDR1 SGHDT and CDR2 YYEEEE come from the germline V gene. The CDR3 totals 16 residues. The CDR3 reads CASSKGGQLRQNIQYF. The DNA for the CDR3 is TGTGCCAGCAGCAAGGGAGGACAGCTACGTCAAAACATTCAGTACTTC. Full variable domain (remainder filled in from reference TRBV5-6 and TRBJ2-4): DAGVTQSPTHLIKTRGQQVTLRCSPKSGHDTVSWYQQALGQGPQFIFQYYEEEERQRGNFPDRFSGHQFPNYSSELNVNALLLGDSALYLCASSKGGQLRQNIQYFGAGTRLSVL.

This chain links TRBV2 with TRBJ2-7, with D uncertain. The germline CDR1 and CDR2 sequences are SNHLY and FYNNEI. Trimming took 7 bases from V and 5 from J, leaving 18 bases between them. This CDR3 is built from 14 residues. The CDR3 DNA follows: TGTGCCAGCAAGGAAGACTGGGGTAGGGACGAGCAGTACTTC. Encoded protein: CASKEDWGRDEQYF.

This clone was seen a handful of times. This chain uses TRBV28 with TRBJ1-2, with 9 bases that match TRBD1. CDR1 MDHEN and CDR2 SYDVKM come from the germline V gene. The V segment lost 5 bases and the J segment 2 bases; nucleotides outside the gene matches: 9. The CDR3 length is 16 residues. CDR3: CASSLPDRGRNYGYTF. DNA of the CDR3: TGTGCCAGCAGTCTCCCAGACAGGGGGAGAAACTATGGCTACACCTTC.

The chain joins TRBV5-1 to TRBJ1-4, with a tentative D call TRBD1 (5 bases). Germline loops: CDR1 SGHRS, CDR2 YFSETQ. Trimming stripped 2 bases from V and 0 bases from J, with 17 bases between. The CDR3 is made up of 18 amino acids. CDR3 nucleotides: TGCGCCAGCAGCTTTGGGGGTACCCGAATAACAACTAATGAAAAACTGTTTTTT. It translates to CASSFGGTRITTNEKLFF.

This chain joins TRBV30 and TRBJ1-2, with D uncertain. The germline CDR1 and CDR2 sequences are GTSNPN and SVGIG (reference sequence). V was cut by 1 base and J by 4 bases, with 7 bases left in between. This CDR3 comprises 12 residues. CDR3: CAWSGHIYGYTF. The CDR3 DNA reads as TGTGCCTGGAGTGGGCACATCTATGGCTACACCTTC.

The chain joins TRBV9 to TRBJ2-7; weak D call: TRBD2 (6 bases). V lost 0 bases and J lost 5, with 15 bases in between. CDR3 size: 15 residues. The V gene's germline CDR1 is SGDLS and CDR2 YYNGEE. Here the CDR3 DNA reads TGTGCCAGCAGCGTAGCCGCGGGATCATGGGACGAGCAGTACTTC. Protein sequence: CASSVAAGSWDEQYF.

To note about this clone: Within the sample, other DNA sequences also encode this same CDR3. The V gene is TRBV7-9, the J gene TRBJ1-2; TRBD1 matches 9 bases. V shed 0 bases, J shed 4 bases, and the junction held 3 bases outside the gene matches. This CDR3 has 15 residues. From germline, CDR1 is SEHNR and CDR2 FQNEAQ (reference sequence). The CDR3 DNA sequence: TGTGCCAGCAGCTTAGCGGGACAGGGAGGCTATGGCTACACCTTC. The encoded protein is CASSLAGQGGYGYTF.

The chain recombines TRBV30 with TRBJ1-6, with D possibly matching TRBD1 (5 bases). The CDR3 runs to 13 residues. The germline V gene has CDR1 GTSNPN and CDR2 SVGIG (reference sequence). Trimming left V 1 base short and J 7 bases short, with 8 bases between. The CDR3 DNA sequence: TGTGCCTGGAGTGAGGGGAGGAATTCACCCCTCCACTTT. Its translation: CAWSEGRNSPLHF.

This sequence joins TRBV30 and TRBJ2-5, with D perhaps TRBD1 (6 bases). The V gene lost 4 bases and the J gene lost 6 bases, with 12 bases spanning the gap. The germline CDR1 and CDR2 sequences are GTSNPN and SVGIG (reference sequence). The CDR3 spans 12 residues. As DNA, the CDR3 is TGTGCCTGGACCCAGGGACAAAAGACCCAGTACTTC. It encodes CAWTQGQKTQYF.

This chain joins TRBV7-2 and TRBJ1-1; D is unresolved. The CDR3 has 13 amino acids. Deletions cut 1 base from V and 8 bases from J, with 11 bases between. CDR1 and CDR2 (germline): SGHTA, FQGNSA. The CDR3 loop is CASSLETAAEAFF. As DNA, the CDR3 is TGTGCCAGCAGCTTAGAGACGGCAGCCGAAGCTTTCTTT.

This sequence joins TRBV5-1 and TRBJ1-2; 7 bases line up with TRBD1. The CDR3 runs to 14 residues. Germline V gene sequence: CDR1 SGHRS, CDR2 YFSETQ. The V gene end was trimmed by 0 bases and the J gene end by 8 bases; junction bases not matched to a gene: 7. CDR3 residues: CASSLAQGKAGYTF. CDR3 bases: TGCGCCAGCAGCTTGGCACAGGGGAAGGCCGGCTACACCTTC.

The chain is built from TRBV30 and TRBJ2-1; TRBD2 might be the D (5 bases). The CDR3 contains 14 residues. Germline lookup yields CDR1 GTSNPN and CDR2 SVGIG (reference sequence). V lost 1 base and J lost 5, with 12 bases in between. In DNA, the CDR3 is TGTGCCTGGAGTGGGCTTAGCGCAGACAATGAGCAGTTCTTC. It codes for CAWSGLSADNEQFF.

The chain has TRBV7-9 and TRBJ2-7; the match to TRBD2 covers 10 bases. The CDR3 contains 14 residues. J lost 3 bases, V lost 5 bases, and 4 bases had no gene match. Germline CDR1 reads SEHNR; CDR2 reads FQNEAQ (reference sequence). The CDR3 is CASSLTSGNYEQYF. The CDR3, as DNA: TGTGCCAGCAGCCTCACTAGCGGGAACTACGAGCAGTACTTC.

The CDR3 DNA is TGTGCCAGCAGCTCTAGCGGGGGTCCCCAAGAGACCCAGTACTTC. This sequence encodes CASSSSGGPQETQYF. The rearrangement uses TRBV11-3 and TRBJ2-5; 10 nucleotides match TRBD2. CDR1 is SGHNT and CDR2 is YENEEA in the germline V gene. The CDR3 is 15 residues long. V shed 4 bases and J 1 base; nucleotides not matched to a gene: 3.

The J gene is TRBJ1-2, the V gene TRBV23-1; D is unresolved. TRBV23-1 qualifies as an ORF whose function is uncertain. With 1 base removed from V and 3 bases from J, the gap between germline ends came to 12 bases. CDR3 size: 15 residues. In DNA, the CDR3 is TGCGCCAGCAGTCAATTGCCCCCCCGACACTATGGCTACACCTTC. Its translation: CASSQLPPRHYGYTF.

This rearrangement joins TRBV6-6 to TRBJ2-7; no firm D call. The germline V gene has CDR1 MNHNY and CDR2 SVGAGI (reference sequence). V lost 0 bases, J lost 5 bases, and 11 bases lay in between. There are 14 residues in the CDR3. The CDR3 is CASSYSVGPNEQYF. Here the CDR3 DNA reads TGTGCCAGCAGTTACTCGGTGGGCCCAAACGAGCAGTACTTC.

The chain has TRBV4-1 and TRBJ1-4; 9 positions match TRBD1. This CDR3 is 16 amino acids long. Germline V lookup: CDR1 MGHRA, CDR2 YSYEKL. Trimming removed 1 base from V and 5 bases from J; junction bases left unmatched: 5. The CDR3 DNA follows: TGCGCCAGCAGCCAAGCGAAGACAGGGGGAAATGAAAAACTGTTTTTT. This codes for CASSQAKTGGNEKLFF.

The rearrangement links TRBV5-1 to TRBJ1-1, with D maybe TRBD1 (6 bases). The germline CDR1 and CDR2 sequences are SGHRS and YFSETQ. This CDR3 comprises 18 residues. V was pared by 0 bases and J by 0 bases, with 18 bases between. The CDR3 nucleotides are TGCGCCAGCAGCTTGGCCCGGGACAAAGATAAATTGAACACTGAAGCTTTCTTT. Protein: CASSLARDKDKLNTEAFF.

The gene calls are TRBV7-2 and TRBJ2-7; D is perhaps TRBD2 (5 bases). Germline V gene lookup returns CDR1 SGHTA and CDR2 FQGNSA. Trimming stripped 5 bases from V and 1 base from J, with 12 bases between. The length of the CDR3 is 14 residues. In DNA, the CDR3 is TGTGCCAGCAGCCGAGGGCCAGGATCCTACGAGCAGTACTTC. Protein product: CASSRGPGSYEQYF.

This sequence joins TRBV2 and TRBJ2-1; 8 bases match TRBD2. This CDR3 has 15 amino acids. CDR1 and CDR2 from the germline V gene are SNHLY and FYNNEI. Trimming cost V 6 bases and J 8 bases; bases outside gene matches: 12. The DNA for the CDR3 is TGTGCCAGCAGGGGCCTAGCGGGTCTATTGGATGAGCAGTTCTTC. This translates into CASRGLAGLLDEQFF.

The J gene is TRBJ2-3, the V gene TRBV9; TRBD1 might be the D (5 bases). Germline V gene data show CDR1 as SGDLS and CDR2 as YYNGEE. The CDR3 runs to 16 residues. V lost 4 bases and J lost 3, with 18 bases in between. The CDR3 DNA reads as TGTGCCAGCAGCACCCGACAGTTTTCCCCTACAGATACGCAGTATTTT. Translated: CASSTRQFSPTDTQYF.

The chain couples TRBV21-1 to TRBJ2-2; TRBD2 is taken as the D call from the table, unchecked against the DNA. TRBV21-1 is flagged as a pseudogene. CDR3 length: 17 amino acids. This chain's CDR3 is CASSPKTGEDNTGELFF. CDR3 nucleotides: TGTGCCAGCAGCCCCAAGACGGGGGAGGACAACACCGGGGAGCTGTTTTTT.

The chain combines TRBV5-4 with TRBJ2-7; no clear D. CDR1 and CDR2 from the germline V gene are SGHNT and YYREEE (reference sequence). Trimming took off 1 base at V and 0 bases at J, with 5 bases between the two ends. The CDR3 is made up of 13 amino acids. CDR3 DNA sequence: TGTGCCAGCAGCTTGTACCCCTCCTACGAGCAGTACTTC. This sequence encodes CASSLYPSYEQYF. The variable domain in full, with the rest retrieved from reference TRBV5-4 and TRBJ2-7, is ETGVTQSPTHLIKTRGQQVTLRCSSQSGHNTVSWYQQALGQGPQFIFQYYREEENGRGNFPPRFSGLQFPNYSSELNVNALELDDSALYLCASSLYPSYEQYFGPGTRLTVT.

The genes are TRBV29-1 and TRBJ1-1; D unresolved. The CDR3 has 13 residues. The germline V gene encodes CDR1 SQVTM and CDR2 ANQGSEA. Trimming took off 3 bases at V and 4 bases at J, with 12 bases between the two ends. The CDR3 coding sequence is TGCAGCGTTGATCCCGCCCGGGGCACTGAAGCTTTCTTT. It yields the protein CSVDPARGTEAFF.

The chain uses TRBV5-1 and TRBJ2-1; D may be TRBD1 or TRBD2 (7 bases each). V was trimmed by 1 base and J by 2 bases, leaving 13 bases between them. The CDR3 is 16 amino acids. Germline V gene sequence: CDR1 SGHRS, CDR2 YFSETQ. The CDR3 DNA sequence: TGCGCCAGCAGCTTGCCCCCAGGGGGGGCCTACAATGAGCAGTTCTTC. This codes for CASSLPPGGAYNEQFF.

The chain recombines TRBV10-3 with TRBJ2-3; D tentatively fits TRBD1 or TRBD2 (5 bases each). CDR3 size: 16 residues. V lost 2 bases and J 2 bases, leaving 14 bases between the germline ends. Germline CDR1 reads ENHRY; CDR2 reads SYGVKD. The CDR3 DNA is TGTGCCATCAGTGAGACCGTCGGGGCAGTCACAGATACGCAGTATTTT. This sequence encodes CAISETVGAVTDTQYF.